This TCR beta chain is drawn from a study of OX40 agonist ivuxolimab in advanced cancers. Whole-study results and caveats: CD4+ and CD8+ blood T cells expanded clonally by week 6 at 0.1 to 3.0 mg/kg.

Assay used: immunoSEQ multiplex PCR; TCRdb lists only in-frame clones, some missing. The sample carries around 71,000 clones, about 85% recorded once. The germline V gene has CDR1 SGHTA and CDR2 FQGNSA. Deletions cut 1 base from V and 5 bases from J, with 17 bases between. The CDR3 has 16 amino acids. With respect to this clone: Antigen: not known.

The specimen comprised CD4+ or CD8+ T cells sorted from blood, sampled in a trial of the OX40 agonist ivuxolimab. This receptor was identified in an adult with an advanced solid tumor such as melanoma, head and neck, liver or kidney cancer. J is TRBJ2-5 and V is TRBV7-2; D might be TRBD1 or TRBD2, each matching 6 bases. The CDR3 DNA is TGTGCCAGCAGCTTAGTATTTAGCGGAGGGGGGGAGACCCAGTACTTC. Amino acid sequence: CASSLVFSGGGETQYF.